The rows below give T cell receptor beta chains drawn from one sample of a study of blood T cell repertoires in COVID-19. Using immunoSEQ multiplex PCR, the repertoire was profiled, and TCRdb retains in-frame clones only, with some absent. This sample has 25,000 to 35,000 clones, with roughly 70% found just once. Sequencing used peripheral blood. These receptors were obtained from a boy aged 2-9 years with active or convalescent COVID-19. Each CDR3 is given with its conserved first and last residue. Fields, in order: J gene, V gene, D gene, clone size, CDR3 DNA, CDR3 protein. The D gene is left open where the match is weak. Rows give clone size only sometimes, using once, few, many, or a class for an expanded clone.

TRBJ1-2 | TRBV19 | TRBD1 | . | TGTGCCAGTACCGCGACAGGGGCGGCAGGTTGGGGCTACACCTTC | CASTATGAAGWGYTF
TRBJ2-1 | TRBV19 | TRBD2 | . | TGTGCCAGTAGTATAGGACTAGCGGGGGGGCGTGAGCAGTTCTTC | CASSIGLAGGREQFF
TRBJ2-1 | TRBV4-3 | TRBD1 | . | TGCGCCAGCAGCCACCTAGGACAGGGGGCCACTGAGCAGTTCTTC | CASSHLGQGATEQFF
TRBJ2-7 | TRBV9 | . | . | TGTGCCAGCAGCGTAGACCTAGCGTCCTCCTACGAGCAGTACTTC | CASSVDLASSYEQYF
TRBJ1-2 | TRBV2 | . | . | TGTGCCAGCAGAATGGGACTCTATTCCAACACCTTC | CASRMGLYSNTF
TRBJ2-3 | TRBV4-1 | . | . | TGCGCCAGCAGCCAAGATATTCTAGTAACAGATACGCAGTATTTT | CASSQDILVTDTQYF
TRBJ2-3 | TRBV10-2 | TRBD1 | . | TGCGCCAGCAGTGCGGACAGGGGAAGCACAGATACGCAGTATTTT | CASSADRGSTDTQYF
TRBJ1-2 | TRBV6-2/TRBV6-3 | . | . | TGTGCCAGCAGTAATGGACAAATCCTTGGCTACACCTTC | CASSNGQILGYTF
TRBJ2-5 | TRBV18 | . | . | TGTGCCAGCTTTAGAGGGAGACAAGAGACCCAGTACTTC | CASFRGRQETQYF
TRBJ2-1 | TRBV29-1 | TRBD1 | . | TGCAGCGTTGAACGCGACAGGGCTCGTAATGAGCAGTTCTTC | CSVERDRARNEQFF
TRBJ2-5 | TRBV7-9 | TRBD2 | medium-sized | TGTGCCAGCAGCGCGGGGACTAGCGGGGGGAAAGGCCTCACCCAGTACTTC | CASSAGTSGGKGLTQYF
TRBJ2-7 | TRBV28 | . | . | TGTGCCACCAACCCGGGACATATCTCCTACGAGCAGTACTTC | CATNPGHISYEQYF
TRBJ2-1 | TRBV27 | TRBD2 | . | TGTGCCAGCAGCCCTCGGGAGGGAAGCTCCTACAATGAGCAGTTCTTC | CASSPREGSSYNEQFF
TRBJ2-5 | TRBV7-9 | . | . | TGTGCCAGCAGCTTTTATTATCAAGAGACCCAGTACTTC | CASSFYYQETQYF
TRBJ1-2 | TRBV5-1 | . | . | TGCGCCAGCAGCTTGGGTGGTAACTCCTATGGCTACACCTTC | CASSLGGNSYGYTF
TRBJ1-3 | TRBV19 | TRBD1 | . | TGTGCCAGTAGTATGCAGGGGGCTGGAAACACCATATATTTT | CASSMQGAGNTIYF
TRBJ1-1 | TRBV27 | . | . | TGTGCCAGCAGTACCGGAGGGCAGGGAAGGTCGAGGAACACTGAAGCTTTCTTT | CASSTGGQGRSRNTEAFF
TRBJ2-5 | TRBV29-1 | TRBD1 | . | TGCAGCGTTGATGACAGGGGAGAGACCCAGTACTTC | CSVDDRGETQYF
TRBJ2-3 | TRBV12-3/TRBV12-4 | . | . | TGTGCCAGCAGTCCGACAGGAGATACGCAGTATTTT | CASSPTGDTQYF
TRBJ1-1 | TRBV7-2 | . | . | TGTGCCAGCAGCTTAGGTACGGGGGCTTTCTTT | CASSLGTGAFF
TRBJ2-3 | TRBV4-3 | TRBD1 | . | TGCGCCAGCAAGGTGGACAGGGGTACAGATACGCAGTATTTT | CASKVDRGTDTQYF
TRBJ2-1 | TRBV4-1 | . | . | TGCGCCAGCAGCCAGACCCGGGGGGAGCAGTTCTTC | CASSQTRGEQFF
TRBJ2-2 | TRBV6-6 | TRBD2 | . | TGTGCCAGCAGCCTACACGGACCGGGGGGTCCCGGGGAGCTGTTTTTT | CASSLHGPGGPGELFF
TRBJ1-2 | TRBV5-6 | . | . | TGTGCCAGCAGCTTGTGGTCTGAGGGTGGCTACACCTTC | CASSLWSEGGYTF
TRBJ2-1 | TRBV4-1 | TRBD2 | once | TGCGCCAGCAGCCAGGTAGATTTGGGACTAGCGGGCCATGAGCAGTTCTTC | CASSQVDLGLAGHEQFF
TRBJ2-4 | TRBV6-5 | . | . | TGTGCCACCGGGGAAGCCAAAAACATTCAGTACTTC | CATGEAKNIQYF
TRBJ1-1 | TRBV12-3/TRBV12-4 | . | few | TGTGCCAGCAGCCCCTATAACACTGAAGCTTTCTTT | CASSPYNTEAFF
TRBJ2-1 | TRBV10-3 | . | . | TGTGCCATCAGTGATGGCTTTTCGAATGAGCAGTTCTTC | CAISDGFSNEQFF
TRBJ2-2 | TRBV21-1 | . | . | TGTGCCAGCAGCGCCCCCCGGGGGGGTGCGAACACCGGGGAGCTGTTTTTT | CASSAPRGGANTGELFF
TRBJ1-5 | TRBV4-1 | . | . | TGCGCCAGCAGCCAAGATGGGGGGATGGGCAATCAGCCCCAGCATTTT | CASSQDGGMGNQPQHF
TRBJ2-1 | TRBV24-1 | . | . | TGTGCCACCAGTGATCCCAACCGGGTGGGGGGCAATGAGCAGTTCTTC | CATSDPNRVGGNEQFF
TRBJ1-4 | TRBV27 | . | . | TGTGCCAGCAGCAAAGATCAAAATAGAGGTGAAAAACTGTTTTTT | CASSKDQNRGEKLFF
TRBJ1-6 | TRBV7-9 | TRBD1 | . | TGTGCCAGCAGCCGACAGGGGAGGAGTGCCAATTCACCCCTCCACTTT | CASSRQGRSANSPLHF
TRBJ2-1 | TRBV11-3 | TRBD2 | large | TGTGCCAGCAGCTCAAGAGGACTAGCGGTGGATGAGCAGTTCTTC | CASSSRGLAVDEQFF
TRBJ2-3 | TRBV24-1 | . | . | TGTGCCACCAGTGAGTCGGGGGCAGATACGCAGTATTTT | CATSESGADTQYF
TRBJ1-1 | TRBV9 | . | . | TGTGCCAGCAGCGCTGTTGGGGGGAGCACTGAAGCTTTCTTT | CASSAVGGSTEAFF
TRBJ2-2 | TRBV19 | . | . | TGTGCCAGTTTAGACACCGGGGAGCTGTTTTTT | CASLDTGELFF
TRBJ2-7 | TRBV29-1 | . | . | TGCAGCGTTGAAGATTACTACTCCTACGAGCAGTACTTC | CSVEDYYSYEQYF
TRBJ1-2 | TRBV18 | . | . | TGTGCCAGCTCACCAGGGGCTGGCTACACCTTC | CASSPGAGYTF
TRBJ2-5 | TRBV28 | . | . | TGTGCCTCCCGGGAGACCTGGGAGACCCAGTACTTC | CASRETWETQYF
TRBJ2-7 | TRBV9 | . | . | TGTGCCAGCAGTATCGGCGGCTCCTACGAGCAGTACTTC | CASSIGGSYEQYF
TRBJ1-2 | TRBV6-5 | TRBD1 | . | TGTGCCAGCAGATGGACAGGGCCGTATGGCTACACCTTC | CASRWTGPYGYTF
TRBJ2-3 | TRBV11-3 | . | once | TGTGCCAGCAGCCAACCCAGGGACACTTCGGATACGCAGTATTTT | CASSQPRDTSDTQYF
TRBJ2-5 | TRBV5-4 | . | . | TGTGCCAGCAGCGTTGACAGGAACCAAGAGACCCAGTACTTC | CASSVDRNQETQYF
TRBJ2-6 | TRBV18 | TRBD1 | . | TGTGCCAGCTCACCGGGACAGGGGGCATCGGGGGCCAACGTCCTGACTTTC | CASSPGQGASGANVLTF
TRBJ2-2 | TRBV6-5 | TRBD2 | few | TGTGCCAGCATCCCCGGGAGGGGAACCGGGGAGCTGTTTTTT | CASIPGRGTGELFF
TRBJ2-1 | TRBV5-6 | TRBD1 | few | TGTGCCAGCAGCTTGCGACAGGGTCTCATAGATGAGCAGTTCTTC | CASSLRQGLIDEQFF
TRBJ1-4 | TRBV28 | . | once | TGTGCCAGCGCCAATTGGGGAAGGGGTAATGAAAAACTGTTTTTT | CASANWGRGNEKLFF
TRBJ1-5 | TRBV19 | . | . | TGTGCCAGTAGTGATACGGGGAATCAGCCCCAGCATTTT | CASSDTGNQPQHF
TRBJ1-5 | TRBV19 | TRBD1 | . | TGTGCCAGTAGCCAGAGCCGGGACAGGAGGAGCAATCAGCCCCAGCATTTT | CASSQSRDRRSNQPQHF
TRBJ2-3 | TRBV28 | . | once | TGTGCCAGCAGTGATGGGGCGGGGCAGGGAAGAAGTACAGATACGCAGTATTTT | CASSDGAGQGRSTDTQYF
TRBJ2-1 | TRBV28 | TRBD2 | few | TGTGCCAGCAGCCGACAACTACGAACTAGCGGGAGGGCCAGTGGGTACAATGAGCAGTTCTTC | CASSRQLRTSGRASGYNEQFF
TRBJ1-2 | TRBV12-3/TRBV12-4 | . | . | TGTGCCAGCACCTCTCCGGGGTTTGGCTACACCTTC | CASTSPGFGYTF